The rows below give T cell receptor beta chains drawn from one sample of a study of blood T cells in healthy people across ages. TCRdb passed the 5' RACE reads through MiXCR, listing each CDR3 protein once. The repertoire holds more than 1,000,000 distinct CDR3 sequences, about 25% seen once, with around 0.75% in the top ten. This same sample was also part of a study on T cells of mothers and their children.

Sequencing used blood. Receptor source: a girl aged 2-9 years in good health. Each CDR3 is given with its conserved first and last residue. Each record gives: V gene, J gene, CDR3 protein.

v_call: TRBV20-1; j_call: TRBJ1-4; cdr3_aa: CSAYPGERAGEKLFF
v_call: TRBV4-1; j_call: NA; cdr3_aa: CASSQGWDSVYNEQFF
v_call: TRBV5-5; j_call: TRBJ1-4; cdr3_aa: CASSPIFDRLSEKLFF
v_call: TRBV9; j_call: TRBJ2-5; cdr3_aa: CASSATGAGETQYF
v_call: TRBV2; j_call: TRBJ2-1; cdr3_aa: CASSGGAYEQFF
v_call: TRBV28; j_call: TRBJ2-1; cdr3_aa: CASSFPAAGIYNEQFF
v_call: TRBV6-5; j_call: TRBJ1-1; cdr3_aa: CASSYKGKNTEAFF
v_call: TRBV18; j_call: TRBJ2-3; cdr3_aa: CASSRWTGQTDTQYF
v_call: TRBV28; j_call: TRBJ1-1; cdr3_aa: CASTDGRGDGTEAFF
v_call: TRBV7-3; j_call: TRBJ2-7; cdr3_aa: CASSLGAGVGYEQYF
v_call: TRBV9; j_call: TRBJ2-7; cdr3_aa: CASSPSGAGSYEQYF
v_call: TRBV10-3; j_call: TRBJ1-2; cdr3_aa: CAISESVRSLYGYTF
v_call: TRBV7-2; j_call: TRBJ1-5; cdr3_aa: CASSEGGDPNQPQHF
v_call: TRBV14; j_call: TRBJ2-7; cdr3_aa: CASSQDILAGIYEQYF
v_call: TRBV27; j_call: NA; cdr3_aa: CASSPLAGVAGEQYF
v_call: TRBV7-6; j_call: TRBJ2-6; cdr3_aa: CASSLRDRDNSGANVLTF
v_call: TRBV12-5; j_call: TRBJ2-1; cdr3_aa: CASGLASDPYNEQFF
v_call: TRBV12-3/TRBV12-4; j_call: TRBJ2-1; cdr3_aa: CVSHRGLAGVAEQFF
v_call: TRBV7-9; j_call: TRBJ2-7; cdr3_aa: CASLAAPGVEQYF
v_call: TRBV4-3; j_call: TRBJ2-3; cdr3_aa: CASSQDRATSVEDTQYF
v_call: TRBV25-1; j_call: TRBJ1-2; cdr3_aa: CASSEWDGPSYTF
v_call: TRBV4-1; j_call: TRBJ2-1; cdr3_aa: CASSQDHRVQFF
v_call: TRBV10-2; j_call: TRBJ2-5; cdr3_aa: CASSESRLAGQETQYF
v_call: TRBV5-4; j_call: TRBJ2-2; cdr3_aa: CASSPTGLAAPTGELFF
v_call: TRBV7-7; j_call: TRBJ2-1; cdr3_aa: CASSLDGRSGSFWPGLNEQFF
v_call: TRBV6-5; j_call: TRBJ2-2; cdr3_aa: CASTSEGQGGTGELFF
v_call: TRBV6-2/TRBV6-3; j_call: TRBJ2-5; cdr3_aa: CASSSISYGAETQYF
v_call: TRBV27; j_call: NA; cdr3_aa: CASGYLGDPYEQYF
v_call: TRBV4-3; j_call: TRBJ2-7; cdr3_aa: CASSQDAQAPPYEQYF
v_call: TRBV12-3/TRBV12-4; j_call: TRBJ2-7; cdr3_aa: CASSFGGSGISNEQYF
v_call: TRBV5-1; j_call: TRBJ1-1; cdr3_aa: CASSLEQILNTEAFF
v_call: TRBV20-1; j_call: TRBJ2-2; cdr3_aa: CSAFGGNTGELFF
v_call: TRBV4-1; j_call: TRBJ2-1; cdr3_aa: CASSQGGSYINEQFF
v_call: TRBV28; j_call: TRBJ2-4; cdr3_aa: CASNGGNLAKNIQYF
v_call: TRBV6-1; j_call: TRBJ2-1; cdr3_aa: CASSDRDDYNEQFF
v_call: TRBV12-3/TRBV12-4; j_call: TRBJ2-6; cdr3_aa: CASLPSGANVLTF
v_call: TRBV4-1; j_call: TRBJ2-1; cdr3_aa: CAIQQGVGYNERFF
v_call: TRBV28; j_call: TRBJ2-3; cdr3_aa: CAGRTGGADTQYF
v_call: TRBV7-2; j_call: NA; cdr3_aa: CASSPAAYEQYF
v_call: TRBV28; j_call: TRBJ1-2; cdr3_aa: CAARQGGNYGYTF
v_call: TRBV28; j_call: TRBJ2-7; cdr3_aa: CASSQTGDVTYEQYF
v_call: TRBV7-9; j_call: TRBJ2-4; cdr3_aa: CASSLGGLPIQYF
v_call: TRBV12-5; j_call: TRBJ2-5; cdr3_aa: CASEPPDALSQYF
v_call: TRBV6-2/TRBV6-3; j_call: TRBJ2-5; cdr3_aa: CASSNGRTGRETQYF
v_call: TRBV5-4; j_call: TRBJ1-2; cdr3_aa: CASSFQGMGYTF
v_call: TRBV12-3/TRBV12-4; j_call: TRBJ1-2; cdr3_aa: CASGDTGGGGYTF
v_call: TRBV9; j_call: TRBJ2-7; cdr3_aa: CASSDPGQGSYEQYF
v_call: TRBV6-6; j_call: TRBJ1-2; cdr3_aa: CASSYSDRTMNF
v_call: TRBV28; j_call: TRBJ1-3; cdr3_aa: CASSPSPGTGGSGNTIYF